The 22 T cell receptor beta chains reported below all come from one sample, sequenced in a study of T cells in narcolepsy (dated by TCRdb to the late 2010s). Library preparation employed the immunoSEQ multiplex PCR assay. TCRdb stores this immuneACCESS table with in-frame sequences only. Part of the clones is absent; in the studies checked, under half of the shortfall reflects unresolved V genes, and no reason is known for the rest. The sample table shows about 34,000 clones, and over 75% are seen once. The top ten hold 0.95% to 1.5% of the sample. The specimen was CD45RA- memory CD4+ T cells from PBMCs. The sample's cell subset or site, from its label and the paper: memory T cells sorted ex vivo from peripheral blood. Receptors originate from a human donor with narcolepsy.

This chain connects TRBV19 to TRBJ1-1, with TRBD1 matching 7 bases. J was trimmed by 3 bases and V by 2 bases; bases with no gene match: 0. There are 13 residues in the CDR3. The V gene's germline CDR1 is LNHDA and CDR2 SQIVND (reference sequence). The CDR3 DNA reads as TGTGCCAGTAGTATAACAGGGGACACTGAAGCTTTCTTT. It encodes CASSITGDTEAFF.

This rearrangement joins TRBV6-5 to TRBJ2-2, with a possible D match to TRBD2 (7 bases). V dropped 8 bases and J dropped 6 bases, with 10 bases sitting between them. The CDR3 is 12 residues long. The germline V gene has CDR1 MNHEY and CDR2 SVGAGI. CDR3 bases: TGTGCCAGCGTCGGGGGGCCCGGGGAGCTGTTTTTT. It codes for CASVGGPGELFF.

The gene calls are TRBV5-4 and TRBJ2-7; 9 bases agree with TRBD2. V shed 4 bases, J shed 5 bases, and the junction held 13 bases outside the gene matches. Germline V CDR1 and CDR2: SGHNT, YYREEE (reference sequence). The CDR3 loop spans 16 amino acids. The CDR3, as DNA: TGTGCCAGCAGCGCGACTAGCGGAAATTCCCCCAACGAGCAGTACTTC. It translates to CASSATSGNSPNEQYF.

V usage is TRBV10-3 and J usage is TRBJ1-6; perhaps TRBD1 as D (5 bases). The CDR3 contains 15 residues. V lost 4 bases to trimming and J lost 8 bases, with 15 bases between them. Germline V gene sequence: CDR1 ENHRY, CDR2 SYGVKD. The CDR3 DNA follows: TGTGCCATCAGTGGCGACATGGGACCGGATTCACCCCTCCACTTT. Translating it yields CAISGDMGPDSPLHF.

The rearrangement links TRBV6-1 to TRBJ1-6; no clear D. V shed 3 bases and J shed 0 bases, with 6 bases lying between them. The germline CDR1 and CDR2 sequences are MNHNS and SASEGT. CDR3 length equals 15 residues. This CDR3 reads CASSEPASYNSPLHF. CDR3 coding DNA: TGTGCCAGCAGTGAGCCGGCCTCCTATAATTCACCCCTCCACTTT.

The chain employs TRBV15 and TRBJ1-2; 7 positions agree with TRBD1. This CDR3 comprises 15 residues. V was pared by 0 bases and J by 8 bases, with 9 bases of the junction left unmatched. In germline, CDR1 is LNHNV, CDR2 YYDKDF (reference sequence). CDR3 sequence (DNA): TGTGCCACCAGCAGAGATAACGTAGCAGGGGGAGGCTACACCTTC. Protein product: CATSRDNVAGGGYTF.

The genes are TRBV10-3 and TRBJ2-3, with 8 bases that match TRBD2. The CDR3 has 14 residues. Germline trimming cut 2 bases from V and 7 bases from J; bases unmatched to any gene: 5. Per germline, CDR1 ENHRY and CDR2 SYGVKD. The CDR3 is CAISEEAGVNTQYF. The CDR3 bases are TGTGCCATCAGTGAGGAAGCGGGGGTAAATACGCAGTATTTT.

J is TRBJ1-4 and V is TRBV19, with D unclear. Germline V gene lookup returns CDR1 LNHDA and CDR2 SQIVND (reference sequence). CDR3 length: 15 amino acids. Trimming took off 0 bases at V and 0 bases at J, with 5 bases between the two ends. The CDR3 DNA reads TGTGCCAGTAGTATAGAGCCGACAACTAATGAAAAACTGTTTTTT. It specifies CASSIEPTTNEKLFF.

The J gene is TRBJ2-1, the V gene TRBV5-1; no clear D. The CDR3 consists of 13 residues. Germline V gives CDR1 SGHRS, CDR2 YFSETQ. V lost 1 base and J 10 bases, leaving 12 bases between the germline ends. DNA for the CDR3: TGCGCCAGCAGCTTGAGATTAGAAGGCGAGCAGTTCTTC. Encoded protein: CASSLRLEGEQFF.

The rearrangement joins TRBV30 to TRBJ1-2; D is possibly TRBD1 (5 bases). V was trimmed by 7 bases and J by 8 bases, leaving 20 bases between them. The CDR3 covers 13 residues. Germline-derived CDR1 and CDR2 are GTSNPN and SVGIG (reference sequence). The CDR3 DNA reads TGTGCCTCGGGGGACGAACGGTTGGAGGGCTACACCTTC. Its translation: CASGDERLEGYTF.

CDR3 DNA: TGTGCCAGTAGTCCCCAGACAGGGGCAGGAGGGACGCAGTATTTT. Translating gives CASSPQTGAGGTQYF. This chain links TRBV19 with TRBJ2-3; TRBD1 agrees at 8 bases. The V gene's germline CDR1 is LNHDA and CDR2 SQIVND (reference sequence). The ends lost 5 bases at V and 9 bases at J; junction bases unmatched: 13. There are 15 residues in the CDR3.

The CDR3 is CSVRGASPTEAFF. The CDR3 DNA follows: TGCAGCGTTAGAGGGGCATCCCCCACTGAAGCTTTCTTT. The chain has TRBV29-1 and TRBJ1-1; tentative D call: TRBD1 (5 bases). The CDR3 runs to 13 residues. V was pared by 5 bases and J by 4 bases, with 14 bases between. The germline V gene has CDR1 SQVTM and CDR2 ANQGSEA.

The V and J genes are TRBV27 and TRBJ2-3, with D uncertain. From germline, CDR1 is MNHEY and CDR2 SMNVEV (reference sequence). Trimming stripped 2 bases from V and 1 base from J, with 13 bases between. The CDR3 has 16 amino acids. CDR3 DNA: TGTGCCAGCAGTTTAAGACGGCGAGCCCGCACAGATACGCAGTATTTT. This sequence encodes CASSLRRRARTDTQYF.

A few counts support this clone. The chain has TRBV7-9 and TRBJ2-1; no clear D. Per germline, CDR1 SEHNR and CDR2 FQNEAQ (reference sequence). There are 13 residues in the CDR3. V shed 1 base and J shed 3 bases, with 4 bases lying between them. The CDR3 spells CASSLDNYNEQFF. In DNA, the CDR3 is TGTGCCAGCAGCTTAGATAACTACAATGAGCAGTTCTTC.

V is TRBV7-3 and J is TRBJ1-1; 7 bases agree with TRBD1. Germline V lookup: CDR1 SGHTA, CDR2 FQGTGA. This CDR3 comprises 14 residues. Losses at the gene ends were 5 bases for V and 4 bases for J; bases not matched to a gene: 7. The chain's CDR3 is CASSAGGGRTEAFF. The CDR3 DNA reads as TGTGCCAGCAGCGCAGGGGGAGGTCGCACTGAAGCTTTCTTT.

This clone was observed a few times. The chain is built from TRBV9 and TRBJ2-2, with 8 bases aligning to TRBD2. There are 15 residues in the CDR3. The trim removed 0 bases at V and 7 bases at J, leaving 5 bases unmatched. Per germline, CDR1 SGDLS and CDR2 YYNGEE. DNA for the CDR3: TGTGCCAGCAGCGTAGACGGGAGGGTTGGCGGGGAGCTGTTTTTT. This gives the protein CASSVDGRVGGELFF.

The chain links TRBV19 to TRBJ1-1; D not certain. The CDR3 totals 13 residues. V was trimmed by 1 base and J by 9 bases, leaving 12 bases between them. The germline gives CDR1 LNHDA, CDR2 SQIVND (reference sequence). The CDR3 region has the DNA TGTGCCAGTAGTATAGGTAGGGCTACCCAAGCTTTCTTT. It encodes CASSIGRATQAFF.

V gene TRBV9 combines with J gene TRBJ1-4, with D maybe TRBD1 (6 bases). V was pared by 2 bases and J by 4 bases, with 12 bases between. Per germline, CDR1 SGDLS and CDR2 YYNGEE. The CDR3 extends over 15 amino acids. The CDR3 DNA is TGTGCCAGCAGCGTTGGACAGACCTATAATGAAAAACTGTTTTTT. Its protein is CASSVGQTYNEKLFF.

This clone was seen a few times. This sequence joins TRBV7-8 and TRBJ1-3; D is possibly TRBD1 (6 bases). The germline V gene has CDR1 SGHVS and CDR2 FQNEAQ. There are 16 residues in the CDR3. Trimming removed 5 bases from V and 1 base from J, with 15 bases in between. Here the CDR3 reads CASSLNTGSSGNTIYF. In nucleotides, the CDR3 is TGTGCCAGCAGCCTCAATACAGGGTCTTCTGGAAACACCATATATTTT.

The rearrangement links TRBV6-1 to TRBJ1-2; 10 positions agree with TRBD1. The CDR3 is made up of 13 amino acids. CDR1 and CDR2 (germline): MNHNS, SASEGT. Trimming cost V 6 bases and J 6 bases; bases outside gene matches: 4. CDR3 loop: CASSETGGHGYTF. The CDR3 nucleotides read TGTGCCAGCAGCGAGACAGGGGGCCATGGCTACACCTTC.

This clone was recorded once. The chain combines TRBV14 with TRBJ2-2, with D unclear. The CDR3 contains 12 residues. The V gene's germline CDR1 is SGHDN and CDR2 FVKESK. Trimming left V 5 bases short and J 6 bases short, with 7 bases between. The DNA of the CDR3 is TGTGCCAGCAGCTTCGGGCCCGGGGAGCTGTTTTTT. Its translation is CASSFGPGELFF.

The V and J genes are TRBV6-1 and TRBJ1-5; TRBD1 is a possible D gene (6 bases). The V end was cut by 3 bases, the J end by 4 bases, with 16 bases between. Germline V lookup: CDR1 MNHNS, CDR2 SASEGT. This CDR3 is 16 amino acids long. CDR3 residues: CASSDIFRDKNQPQHF. The DNA for the CDR3 is TGTGCCAGCAGTGACATCTTCCGGGACAAGAATCAGCCCCAGCATTTT.